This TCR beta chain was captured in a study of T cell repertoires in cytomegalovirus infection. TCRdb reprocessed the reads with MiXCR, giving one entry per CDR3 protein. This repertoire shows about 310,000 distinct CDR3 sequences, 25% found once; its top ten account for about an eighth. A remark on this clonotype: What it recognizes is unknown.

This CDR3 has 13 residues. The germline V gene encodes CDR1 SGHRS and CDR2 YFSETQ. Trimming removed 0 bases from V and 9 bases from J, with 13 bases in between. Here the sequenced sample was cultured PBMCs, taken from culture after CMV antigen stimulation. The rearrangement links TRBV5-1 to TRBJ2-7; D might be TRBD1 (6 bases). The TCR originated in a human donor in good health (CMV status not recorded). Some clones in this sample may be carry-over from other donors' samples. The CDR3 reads CASSLAERTAQYF. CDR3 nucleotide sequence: TGCGCCAGCAGCTTGGCCGAGAGGACAGCGCAGTACTTC.